What follows are 10 T cell receptor beta chains derived from one specimen sequenced in a study of blood T cell repertoires in COVID-19. Profiled with immunoSEQ multiplex PCR; TCRdb holds only in-frame clones, not every one. The sample lists about 400,000 clones; less than 90% were seen once. What was sequenced was PBMCs or T cells enriched from blood (not recorded which). Receptor source: a woman in her twenties or thirties who had recovered from COVID-19.

This chain uses TRBV7-2 with TRBJ1-5, with D perhaps matching TRBD1 (5 bases). Trimming shortened V by 5 bases and J by 7 bases, and 21 bases separated the two germline ends. Germline CDR1 reads SGHTA; CDR2 reads FQGNSA. The CDR3 runs 16 residues. The CDR3 sequence is CASSPYIPSQGQPQHF. DNA for the CDR3: TGTGCCAGCAGCCCCTATATCCCCTCCCAGGGCCAGCCCCAGCATTTT.

Only a few counts were recorded for this clone. V and J are TRBV28 and TRBJ1-2; tentatively, D is TRBD1 (6 bases). Germline V gives CDR1 MDHEN, CDR2 SYDVKM. The CDR3 loop spans 14 amino acids. Between the trimmed V and J ends, which lost 4 bases and 8 bases, there was a span of 17 bases. The DNA of the CDR3 is TGTGCCAGCAGTTCGATCACAGGGACGTGGGGCTACACCTTC. Translated, it gives CASSSITGTWGYTF.

V gene TRBV28 combines with J gene TRBJ2-7; TRBD2 matches 7 bases. J gave up 0 bases and V 6 bases, and 14 bases lay outside the gene matches. There are 17 residues in the CDR3. Germline V gene lookup returns CDR1 MDHEN and CDR2 SYDVKM. DNA of the CDR3: TGTGCCAGCAGCTCGATCCGGGAGGCCAAATCCTCCTACGAGCAGTACTTC. Translating gives CASSSIREAKSSYEQYF.

V is TRBV7-8 and J is TRBJ2-1, with D tentatively TRBD1 (5 bases). V dropped 2 bases and J dropped 12 bases, with 14 bases sitting between them. Germline loops: CDR1 SGHVS, CDR2 FQNEAQ. This CDR3 region has 13 residues. CDR3 sequence reads: CASSLQGSLWQFF. The CDR3, as DNA: TGTGCCAGCAGCTTACAGGGAAGCCTATGGCAGTTCTTC.

The chain joins TRBV19 to TRBJ2-3; 16 bases agree with TRBD2. J was trimmed by 0 bases and V by 5 bases; bases with no gene match: 5. Germline values: CDR1 LNHDA, CDR2 SQIVND (reference sequence). This CDR3 contains 18 residues. Written as DNA, the CDR3 is TGTGCCAGTAGTGTGGGACTAGCGGGAGGGCCGAGCACAGATACGCAGTATTTT. Translated: CASSVGLAGGPSTDTQYF.

This CDR3 reads CASSFGSAGVDNEQFF. As DNA, the CDR3 is TGTGCCAGCAGTTTTGGGTCTGCGGGGGTGGACAATGAGCAGTTCTTC. The V gene is TRBV28, the J gene TRBJ2-1; 7 bases agree with TRBD2. CDR1 is MDHEN, CDR2 SYDVKM, per germline. J lost 5 bases, V lost 3 bases, and 10 bases had no gene match. The CDR3 extends over 16 amino acids.

The genes are TRBV19 and TRBJ2-7, with D maybe TRBD2 (7 bases). The CDR3 has 14 amino acids. Trimming took off 4 bases at V and 7 bases at J, with 17 bases between the two ends. Germline V CDR1 and CDR2: LNHDA, SQIVND (reference sequence). CDR3 DNA sequence: TGTGCCAGTAGTAGCGGGAGACATCAGGGGGAGCAGTACTTC. This gives the protein CASSSGRHQGEQYF.

The CDR3, as DNA: TGTGCCAGCAGTTTCCCAGCGGGACCATCCTACGAGCAGTACTTC. Its protein is CASSFPAGPSYEQYF. The chain couples TRBV28 to TRBJ2-7, with 7 bases that match TRBD2. Losses at the gene ends were 3 bases for V and 1 base for J; bases not matched to a gene: 6. Germline CDR1 is MDHEN and CDR2 is SYDVKM. The CDR3 is 15 residues long. Based on the CDR3 plus reference TRBV28 and TRBJ2-7, the full variable domain is DVKVTQSSRYLVKRTGEKVFLECVQDMDHENMFWYRQDPGLGLRLIYFSYDVKMKEKGDIPEGYSVSREKKERFSLILESASTNQTSMYLCASSFPAGPSYEQYFGPGTRLTVT.

The CDR3 DNA follows: TGTGCCAGCAGTTCCCTCCGGGCAGGGGGTTGGTATGGCTACACCTTC. Its protein product is CASSSLRAGGWYGYTF. The rearrangement uses TRBV3-1 (or the pseudogene TRBV3-2) and TRBJ1-2; the match to TRBD1 covers 7 bases. This CDR3 region has 16 residues. CDR1 is LGHDT and CDR2 is YNNKEL in the germline V gene (reference sequence). V lost 6 bases to trimming and J lost 5 bases; unmatched junction nucleotides: 15.

This chain joins TRBV19 and TRBJ1-1; a possible D gene is TRBD1 (5 bases). In germline, CDR1 is LNHDA, CDR2 SQIVND (reference sequence). Trimming pared 2 bases from V and 3 bases from J, leaving 10 bases between. The CDR3 is 14 residues long. CDR3 in DNA: TGTGCCAGTAGTATAAGGAGGGGTGACACTGAAGCTTTCTTT. Protein: CASSIRRGDTEAFF.